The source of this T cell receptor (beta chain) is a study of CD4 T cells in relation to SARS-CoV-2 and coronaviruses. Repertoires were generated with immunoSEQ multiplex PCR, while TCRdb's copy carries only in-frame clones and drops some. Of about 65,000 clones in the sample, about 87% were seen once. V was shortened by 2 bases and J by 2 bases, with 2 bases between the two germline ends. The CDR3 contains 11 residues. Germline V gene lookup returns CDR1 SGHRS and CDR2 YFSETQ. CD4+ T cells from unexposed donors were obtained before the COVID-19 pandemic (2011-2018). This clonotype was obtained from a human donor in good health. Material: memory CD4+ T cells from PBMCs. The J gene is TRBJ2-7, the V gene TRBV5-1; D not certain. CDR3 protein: CASSLPYEQYF. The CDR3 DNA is TGCGCCAGCAGCTTACCCTACGAGCAGTACTTC.